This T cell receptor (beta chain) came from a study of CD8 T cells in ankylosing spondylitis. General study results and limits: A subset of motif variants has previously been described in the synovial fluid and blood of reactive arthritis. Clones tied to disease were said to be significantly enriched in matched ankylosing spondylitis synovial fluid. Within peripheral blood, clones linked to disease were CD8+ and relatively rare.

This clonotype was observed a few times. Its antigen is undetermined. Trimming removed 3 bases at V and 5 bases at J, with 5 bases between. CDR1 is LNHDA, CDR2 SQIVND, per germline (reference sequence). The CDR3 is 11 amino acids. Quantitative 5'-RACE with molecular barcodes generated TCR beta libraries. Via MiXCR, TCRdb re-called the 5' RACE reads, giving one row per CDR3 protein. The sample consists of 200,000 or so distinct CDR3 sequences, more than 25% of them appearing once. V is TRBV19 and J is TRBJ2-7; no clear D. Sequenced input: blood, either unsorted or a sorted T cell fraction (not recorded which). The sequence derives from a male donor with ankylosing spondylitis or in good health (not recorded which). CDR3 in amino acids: CASSISDEQYF. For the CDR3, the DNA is TGTGCCAGTAGTATCTCGGACGAGCAGTACTTC. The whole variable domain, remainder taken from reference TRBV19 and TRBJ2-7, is DGGITQSPKYLFRKEGQNVTLSCEQNLNHDAMYWYRQDPGQGLRLIYYSQIVNDFQKGDIAEGYSVSREKKESFPLTVTSAQKNPTAFYLCASSISDEQYFGPGTRLTVT.